Below, 9 T cell receptor beta chains from the same sample are listed, as sequenced in a study of identical twins. TCRdb re-analysed the 5' RACE reads in MiXCR, keeping a single row per CDR3 protein. The profile shows more than 650,000 distinct CDR3 sequences, less than 7% of them singletons. Specimen: naive T cells sorted from blood. The source is a man aged 18 to 30 in good health.

This clonotype came up a few times. J is TRBJ2-7 and V is TRBV5-1; 12 bases are a match to TRBD2. Per the germline V gene, CDR1 is SGHRS and CDR2 is YFSETQ. The CDR3 is made up of 14 amino acids. Trimming removed 3 bases from V and 5 bases from J; junction bases left unmatched: 3. CDR3 residues: CASSSSGRADEQYV. DNA of the CDR3: TGCGCCAGCAGCTCTAGCGGGAGGGCCGACGAGCAGTACGTC.

This clonotype has at least ten counts. The gene calls are TRBV5-1 and TRBJ1-3; D is possibly TRBD1 (5 bases). Trimming took off 5 bases at V and 4 bases at J, with 13 bases between the two ends. CDR1 SGHRS and CDR2 YFSETQ come from the germline V gene. The CDR3 has 14 amino acids. Written as DNA, the CDR3 is TGCGCCAGCAGTCAGGGACCGCCGGGAAACACCATATATTTT. Protein product: CASSQGPPGNTIYF.

This rearrangement joins TRBV10-3 to TRBJ2-5; D is perhaps TRBD1 or TRBD2 (5 bases each). The CDR3 extends over 14 amino acids. The germline gives CDR1 ENHRY, CDR2 SYGVKD. The V gene lost 7 bases and the J gene lost 5 bases, with 17 bases spanning the gap. The CDR3 loop reads CAINTDGEGETQYF. CDR3 DNA: TGTGCCATCAATACGGACGGTGAGGGGGAGACCCAGTACTTC.

In its sample, this clonotype was seen many times. The V gene is TRBV12-3 or TRBV12-4, the J gene TRBJ2-5, with TRBD2 identical over 7 bases. V lost 1 base to trimming and J lost 5 bases; unmatched junction nucleotides: 1. The length of the CDR3 is 13 residues. DNA for the CDR3: TGTGCCAGCAGTTTAGAGGGAGGGGAGACCCAGTACTTC. Protein sequence: CASSLEGGETQYF.

This clonotype was counted ten times or more. The rearrangement joins TRBV29-1 to TRBJ2-7; unclear D gene. The germline V gene has CDR1 SQVTM and CDR2 ANQGSEA. This CDR3 region has 17 residues. V dropped 4 bases and J dropped 0 bases, with 22 bases sitting between them. CDR3 in DNA: TGCAGCGTTGTTGTTTGGGATCAGACCGCCAGCTCCTACGAGCAGTACTTC. This sequence encodes CSVVVWDQTASSYEQYF.

Many counts were recorded for this clonotype. The chain carries TRBV9 and TRBJ2-1; D might be TRBD2 (5 bases). Trimming took 2 bases from V and 7 from J, leaving 16 bases between them. The CDR3 sequence is 15 residues long. The germline CDR1 and CDR2 sequences are SGDLS and YYNGEE. The CDR3 sequence: CASSVGDLVRNEQFF. The CDR3 DNA sequence: TGTGCCAGCAGCGTGGGAGATTTGGTTAGGAATGAGCAGTTCTTC.

Note on this clonotype: A read error may be the cause here, since a much bigger clone is one base away. It is likely a read error, because the conserved phenylalanine at the end of the CDR3 is missing. The gene calls are TRBV9 and TRBJ1-1; TRBD1 is a possible D gene (5 bases). The V gene's germline CDR1 is SGDLS and CDR2 YYNGEE. The CDR3 extends over 14 amino acids. The V end was cut by 0 bases, the J end by 5 bases, with 11 bases between. The CDR3 DNA reads as TGTGCCAGCAGCGTAGACCTCGGGGCGACTGAAGCTTTCTAT. Protein: CASSVDLGATEAFY.

This clonotype was seen many times. The genes are TRBV5-5 and TRBJ2-1; D is perhaps TRBD1 or TRBD2 (5 bases each). This CDR3 has 13 amino acids. The germline V gene encodes CDR1 SGHKS and CDR2 YYEKEE (reference sequence). V lost 0 bases and J 14 bases, leaving 15 bases between the germline ends. The chain's CDR3 is CASSLAVREKKFF. CDR3 coding DNA: TGTGCCAGCAGCTTGGCCGTCAGGGAGAAAAAGTTCTTC.

This clonotype was counted a few times. V gene TRBV5-1 combines with J gene TRBJ1-6, with 8 bases fitting TRBD1. Losses at the gene ends were 3 bases for V and 11 bases for J; bases not matched to a gene: 4. The CDR3 consists of 13 residues. Germline loops: CDR1 SGHRS, CDR2 YFSETQ. The CDR3 coding sequence is TGCGCCAGCAGCTCGGGACAGGAGCCACCCCTCCACTTT. It is translated as CASSSGQEPPLHF.